One and the same sample provided the 20 T cell receptor beta chains below, sequenced in a study of cytomegalovirus exposure and HLA in healthy donors. Assay: immunoSEQ multiplex PCR; the TCRdb copy retains only in-frame clones and omits some. The sample lists 130,000 to 150,000 clones, about nine tenths occurring once. Sequenced: PBMCs. The receptors here all came from a young man in good health and CMV-seronegative.

This chain joins TRBV25-1 and TRBJ2-3; 8 bases agree with TRBD1. This CDR3 region has 15 residues. J lost 4 bases, V lost 6 bases, and 9 bases had no gene match. Germline V gene data show CDR1 as MGHDK and CDR2 as SYGVNS. The CDR3 loop is CASRRTGWVADTQYF. The CDR3 nucleotides are TGTGCCAGCAGGAGGACAGGGTGGGTAGCAGATACGCAGTATTTT.

The chain links TRBV7-2 to TRBJ2-2; 7 nucleotides agree with TRBD2. Germline-derived CDR1 and CDR2 are SGHTA and FQGNSA. CDR3 length: 17 residues. The V gene end was trimmed by 2 bases and the J gene end by 3 bases; junction bases not matched to a gene: 9. This CDR3 reads CASSLKARGDYTGELFF. The CDR3 DNA reads TGTGCCAGCAGCTTAAAGGCTCGGGGGGATTACACCGGGGAGCTGTTTTTT.

This clone was recorded only once. The DNA for the CDR3 is TGTGCCAGCACCGTGGGGAGAGCGGGAAGCACAGATACGCAGTATTTT. Encoded protein: CASTVGRAGSTDTQYF. This sequence joins TRBV9 and TRBJ2-3; 7 bases fit TRBD2. Germline CDR1 reads SGDLS; CDR2 reads YYNGEE. The CDR3 totals 16 residues. V was pared by 6 bases and J by 0 bases, with 10 bases of the junction left unmatched.

The chain links TRBV11-2 to TRBJ2-1; 7 bases match TRBD2. J lost 0 bases, V lost 5 bases, and 4 bases had no gene match. CDR1 and CDR2 (germline): SGHAT, FQNNGV. This CDR3 has 15 residues. CDR3: CASSRAGTSYNEQFF. CDR3 bases: TGTGCCAGCAGCCGAGCGGGAACCTCCTACAATGAGCAGTTCTTC.

The genes are TRBV12-2 and TRBJ1-2; no DNA check was done on the table's D call, TRBD1. TRBV12-2 is assigned pseudogene status. The CDR3 is 15 amino acids. The CDR3 nucleotides read TGTGCAAGTCGCTTAGCGAGACAGGGACGTGGTGGCTACACCTTC. It is translated as CASRLARQGRGGYTF.

The chain recombines TRBV5-4 with TRBJ2-5, with a tentative D call TRBD1 (6 bases). The ends were cut back, 7 bases at V and 5 bases at J, with 21 bases in the middle. CDR1 and CDR2 from the germline V gene are SGHNT and YYREEE (reference sequence). This CDR3 comprises 15 residues. For the CDR3, the DNA is TGTGCCAGCGGGTCCGGGACAAGTGGCCTGGAGACCCAGTACTTC. Its protein product is CASGSGTSGLETQYF.

The chain has TRBV27 and TRBJ2-5, with 10 nucleotides matching TRBD2. The CDR3 sequence is 15 residues long. The junction had 9 bases not matched to a gene; V was cut back by 6 bases and J by 5 bases. Per germline, CDR1 MNHEY and CDR2 SMNVEV (reference sequence). CDR3 loop: CASRFSGGRAETQYF. The CDR3 coding sequence is TGTGCCAGCAGATTTAGCGGGGGGAGGGCGGAGACCCAGTACTTC.

The CDR3 DNA sequence: TGTGCCAGCAGCTTACAGGGCCTCCTCGGGTATGGCTACACCTTC. This gives the protein CASSLQGLLGYGYTF. This chain connects TRBV7-9 to TRBJ1-2; D might be TRBD1 (5 bases). The V gene lost 2 bases and the J gene lost 5 bases, with 15 bases spanning the gap. CDR3 length: 15 amino acids. Germline-derived CDR1 and CDR2 are SEHNR and FQNEAQ (reference sequence).

The chain recombines TRBV25-1 with TRBJ2-1; 11 nucleotides line up with TRBD2. V was clipped by 4 bases and J by 12 bases; unmatched bases: 8. CDR3 length: 14 residues. Germline V CDR1 and CDR2: MGHDK, SYGVNS. The CDR3 sequence is CASSAIAGGPMQFF. The CDR3 bases are TGTGCCAGCAGTGCCATAGCGGGAGGGCCCATGCAGTTCTTC.

J is TRBJ2-1 and V is TRBV10-3, with TRBD1 as a possible D gene (5 bases). CDR1 is ENHRY, CDR2 SYGVKD, per germline. V was shortened by 2 bases and J by 4 bases, with 9 bases between the two germline ends. CDR3 size: 14 residues. As DNA, the CDR3 is TGTGCCATCAGTGAGAGACAGACGTACAATGAGCAGTTCTTC. Translated, it gives CAISERQTYNEQFF.

J is TRBJ2-7 and V is TRBV28; weak D call: TRBD2 (5 bases). The CDR3 has 14 residues. Trimming pared 8 bases from V and 1 base from J, leaving 15 bases between. Germline lookup yields CDR1 MDHEN and CDR2 SYDVKM. The CDR3, as DNA: TGTGCCAGCCGGGAAGCCGGCAGGTCCTACGAGCAGTACTTC. It yields the protein CASREAGRSYEQYF.

This clone showed up just once. The chain recombines TRBV10-2 with TRBJ2-7, with 7 bases that match TRBD2. The V gene's germline CDR1 is WSHSY and CDR2 SAAADI. Trimming took 2 bases from V and 3 from J; bases not matched to a gene: 13. The CDR3 has 17 amino acids. For the CDR3, the DNA is TGCGCCAGCAGTGAGGCCAAGTTGGCGGGGGTCTTCTACGAGCAGTACTTC. Translation gives CASSEAKLAGVFYEQYF.

The V call is TRBV6-6, the J call TRBJ2-5; no clear D. Germline values: CDR1 MNHNY, CDR2 SVGAGI (reference sequence). CDR3 length: 15 amino acids. V was shortened by 2 bases and J by 2 bases, with 12 bases between the two germline ends. CDR3 coding DNA: TGTGCCAGCAGTTACCCCCCCGCGGTGCAAGAGACCCAGTACTTC. This sequence encodes CASSYPPAVQETQYF.

V is TRBV6-5 and J is TRBJ1-1, with a tentative D call TRBD1 (5 bases). This CDR3 comprises 14 residues. CDR1 and CDR2 (germline): MNHEY, SVGAGI. With 5 bases removed from V and 4 bases from J, the gap between germline ends came to 14 bases. In nucleotides, the CDR3 is TGTGCCAGCAGTACTAACCCGGGGGGCACTGAAGCTTTCTTT. It codes for CASSTNPGGTEAFF.

The genes are TRBV13 and TRBJ1-2; 8 bases are a match to TRBD1. Germline lookup yields CDR1 PRHDT and CDR2 FYEKMQ (reference sequence). V lost 1 base and J lost 8; bases outside the gene matches: 18. The CDR3 runs 18 residues. The CDR3 loop is CASSLAGQGSPGPQGYTF. As DNA, the CDR3 is TGTGCCAGCAGCTTAGCCGGACAGGGATCCCCTGGGCCGCAAGGCTACACCTTC.

The rearrangement links TRBV5-4 to TRBJ1-3; possible D gene TRBD1, 5 bases. The CDR3 loop spans 14 amino acids. Germline values: CDR1 SGHNT, CDR2 YYREEE (reference sequence). The germline V and J ends were trimmed by 6 bases and 6 bases, with 16 bases remaining between them. Here the CDR3 reads CASTTGGDLNTIYF. Here the CDR3 DNA reads TGTGCCAGCACCACCGGCGGGGACTTAAACACCATATATTTT.

The rearrangement links TRBV28 to TRBJ1-4, with D possibly being TRBD1 (6 bases). This CDR3 spans 14 amino acids. CDR1 MDHEN and CDR2 SYDVKM come from the germline V gene. V was pared by 7 bases and J by 7 bases, with 16 bases between. The DNA for the CDR3 is TGTGCCAGCACCCCACCAGGGGTGGGTGAAAAACTGTTTTTT. The encoded protein is CASTPPGVGEKLFF.

The rearrangement joins TRBV5-6 to TRBJ2-2; 8 bases are shared with TRBD1. The CDR3 sequence is 14 residues long. Germline-derived CDR1 and CDR2 are SGHDT and YYEEEE. Germline trimming cut 0 bases from V and 7 bases from J; bases unmatched to any gene: 2. Here the CDR3 reads CASSLAGTGGELFF. The CDR3 DNA is TGTGCCAGCAGCTTGGCAGGGACAGGCGGGGAGCTGTTTTTT.

This clone was recorded once. This chain connects TRBV7-2 to TRBJ1-3, with 10 nucleotides matching TRBD1. V dropped 5 bases and J dropped 4; count of bases not matched to a gene: 5. Germline loops: CDR1 SGHTA, CDR2 FQGNSA. This CDR3 spans 15 amino acids. The CDR3 nucleotides are TGTGCCAGCAGCGGGGGACAGGGGAAGGGAAACACCATATATTTT. Translated: CASSGGQGKGNTIYF.

This rearrangement joins TRBV6-4 to TRBJ1-4; tentative D call: TRBD1 (5 bases). V shed 6 bases and J shed 7 bases, with 18 bases lying between them. This CDR3 is 15 amino acids long. Germline CDR1 and CDR2: MRHNA and SNTAGT. Written as DNA, the CDR3 is TGTGCCAGCAGCCAAACGGGGGTTGTCGGTGAAAAACTGTTTTTT. Translating it yields CASSQTGVVGEKLFF.